A single TCR beta chain is shown here with its context. Its antigen is not known. Other DNA sequences in the same sample also yield this CDR3. These data belong to a study of cytomegalovirus exposure and HLA in healthy donors. Findings and caveats of the study: A missense variant in DCLRE1C was later tied to TCR beta V- and J-gene trimming. Reported performance of the classifier showed diagnosis of cytomegalovirus status with high specificity and sensitivity. As a later analysis revealed, the rate of TCR association differed by HLA locus, with DRB1 most and HLA-C fewest. There were a few CMV-associated chains whose specificity for CMV antigens was confirmed in vitro.

The PCR had 60 Vbeta and 13 Jbeta primers. The assay was immunoSEQ multiplex PCR, and TCRdb's table has in-frame clones only and misses some. The sample records 81,000 or so clones, about four fifths being singletons. The TCR sequence derives from a man aged 55 to 70 in good health and CMV-seronegative. Sample: PBMCs.

The DNA of the CDR3 is TGTGCCAGCAACTCAGGCGGGGGACATAACACCGGGGAGCTGTTTTTT. Translating gives CASNSGGGHNTGELFF. The chain employs TRBV28 and TRBJ2-2; weak D call: TRBD2 (7 bases). Germline values: CDR1 MDHEN, CDR2 SYDVKM. V gave up 7 bases and J gave up 2 bases, with 17 bases separating them. This CDR3 has 16 residues.